The clone carrying this TCR beta chain turned up a few times. Antigen specificity is unknown. V was pared by 7 bases and J by 6 bases, with 14 bases between. From germline, CDR1 is SGHTA and CDR2 FQGNSA. This CDR3 is built from 13 residues. Unique molecular identifiers featured in how the TCRbeta library was prepared. TCRdb re-called the PCR reads with MiXCR, one entry per CDR3 protein. The sample lists fewer than 700,000 distinct CDR3 sequences, 13% occurring once. The sample belongs to a study of T-cell reconstitution after alpha-beta-depleted transplantation in children. Whole-study findings and limits: One year after transplant, T-cell counts and diversity came mostly from newly produced T cells. Surviving recipient T cells and thymic progenitors accounted for the high day-60 TCRbeta diversity observed in some patients. Roughly two months post-transplant, alpha-beta T cells reportedly originated from several hundred graft clones that had expanded.

The clonotype originates from a male patient aged 5 to 17 who had a stem cell transplant for acute myeloid leukemia, so the T cells may come from the graft donor. The J gene is TRBJ2-3, the V gene TRBV7-2; D perhaps matches TRBD1 (5 bases). Specimen: PBMCs, mostly from graft donor cells, collected 360 days after TCRalphabeta/CD19-depleted stem cell transplant. The CDR3 reads CASNLRQSDTQYF. Written as DNA, the CDR3 is TGTGCCAGCAACCTACGACAGTCCGATACGCAGTATTTT.